This T cell receptor beta chain derives from a study of blood T cell repertoires in COVID-19. Libraries were prepared by immunoSEQ multiplex PCR; TCRdb keeps only in-frame clonotypes and omits some of them. The sample yields approximately 52,000 clones, around 93% seen once. V lost 1 base and J lost 2; bases outside the gene matches: 4. Germline V lookup: CDR1 SGHAT, CDR2 FQNNGV. CDR3 length: 16 amino acids. This chain links TRBV11-2 with TRBJ2-1; TRBD1 matches 8 bases. The receptor comes from a man aged 50 to 59 with acute or convalescent COVID-19. Specimen: peripheral blood. CDR3 nucleotides: TGTGCCAGCAGCTTAGGGGGGACAGGAGCCTACAATGAGCAGTTCTTC. Amino acid sequence: CASSLGGTGAYNEQFF.